The clone carrying this T cell receptor beta chain was recorded only once. No antigen is known for it. The CDR3 totals 15 residues. Looked up from germline, CDR1 is SEHNR and CDR2 is FQNEAQ (reference sequence). V was shortened by 5 bases and J by 6 bases, with 20 bases between the two germline ends. The table came from immunoSEQ multiplex PCR; TCRdb's copy has only in-frame clones and leaves some out. The profile shows 50,000 to 70,000 clones, over 85% of them singletons. The sample is drawn from a study of OX40 agonist ivuxolimab in advanced cancers. For the study at large: Treatment of patients was with ivuxolimab, an agonistic anti-OX40 (CD134) antibody. Dosing consisted of intravenous ivuxolimab at 0.01 to 10 mg/kg every 2 weeks. Prior therapy, whether anti-PD-1, anti-PD-L1 or anti-CTLA-4, was allowed, and 35% to 40% had some.

Study-wide findings and caveats: Among the least clonally expanded were partial responders at 0.1-3.0 mg/kg.

This TCR was recovered from an adult with an advanced solid tumor such as melanoma, head and neck, liver or kidney cancer. This specimen was CD4+ or CD8+ T cells sorted from blood, taken in a trial of the OX40 agonist ivuxolimab. This chain uses TRBV7-9 with TRBJ2-7; D is undetermined. This chain's CDR3 is CASSEIGVLPGEQYF. CDR3 DNA: TGTGCCAGCAGCGAGATCGGAGTCTTACCTGGCGAGCAGTACTTC.